This T cell receptor (beta chain) was identified in a study of blood T cell repertoires in COVID-19. This CDR3 has 14 residues. Germline V CDR1 and CDR2: LGHNA, YNFKEQ. V lost 2 bases, J lost 1 base, and 9 bases lay in between. This table comes from immunoSEQ multiplex PCR, and its TCRdb copy is limited to in-frame clones, with some not included. The sample consists of a few hundred thousand clones, roughly 90% of them appearing once. This TCR derives from a woman aged 60-75 years with COVID-19, enrolled during active disease. The J gene is TRBJ2-7, the V gene TRBV4-2, with TRBD1 as a possible D gene (6 bases). The specimen was peripheral blood. The CDR3 spells CASSQLTGSYEQYF. In DNA, the CDR3 is TGTGCCAGCAGCCAACTAACAGGGTCCTACGAGCAGTACTTC.